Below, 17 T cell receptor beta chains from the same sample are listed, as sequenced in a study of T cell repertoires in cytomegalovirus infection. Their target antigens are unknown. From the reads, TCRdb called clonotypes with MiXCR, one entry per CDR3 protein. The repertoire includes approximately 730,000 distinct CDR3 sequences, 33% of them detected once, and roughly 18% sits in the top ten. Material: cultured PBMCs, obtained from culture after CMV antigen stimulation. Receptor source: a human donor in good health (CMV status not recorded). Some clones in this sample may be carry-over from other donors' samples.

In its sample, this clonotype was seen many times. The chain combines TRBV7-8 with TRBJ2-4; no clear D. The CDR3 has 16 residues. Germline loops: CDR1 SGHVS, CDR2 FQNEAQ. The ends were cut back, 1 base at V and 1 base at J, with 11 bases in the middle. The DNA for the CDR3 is TGTGCCAGCAGCTTAGTTGGTCCGCACGCCAAAAACATTCAGTACTTC. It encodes CASSLVGPHAKNIQYF.

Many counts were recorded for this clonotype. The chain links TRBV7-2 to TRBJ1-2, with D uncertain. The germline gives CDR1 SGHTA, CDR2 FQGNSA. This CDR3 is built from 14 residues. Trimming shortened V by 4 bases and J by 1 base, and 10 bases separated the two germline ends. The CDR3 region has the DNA TGTGCCAGCAGCTCCTCCTGGATTAACTATGGCTACACCTTC. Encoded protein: CASSSSWINYGYTF.

The CDR3 DNA follows: TGTGCCAGCTCCCCGGGATCCTGGATGAGCTCCTACGAGCAGTACTTC. Amino acids: CASSPGSWMSSYEQYF. The V gene is TRBV6-1, the J gene TRBJ2-7; weak D call: TRBD2 (5 bases). The CDR3 has 16 residues. V was shortened by 8 bases and J by 0 bases, with 20 bases between the two germline ends. Germline V lookup: CDR1 MNHNS, CDR2 SASEGT.

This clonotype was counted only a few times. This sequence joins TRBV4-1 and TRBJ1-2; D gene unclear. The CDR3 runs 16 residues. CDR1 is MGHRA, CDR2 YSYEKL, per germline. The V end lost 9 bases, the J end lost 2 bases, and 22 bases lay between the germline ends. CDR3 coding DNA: TGCGCCAGTCGAAAGATGTATGGGGAATCCAACTATGGCTACACCTTC. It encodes CASRKMYGESNYGYTF.

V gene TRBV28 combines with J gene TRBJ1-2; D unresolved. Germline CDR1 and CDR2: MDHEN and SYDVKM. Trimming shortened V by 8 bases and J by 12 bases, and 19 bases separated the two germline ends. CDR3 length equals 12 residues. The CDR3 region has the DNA TGTGCCAGCGGATCTTTATATCGGGCCAACACCTTC. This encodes CASGSLYRANTF.

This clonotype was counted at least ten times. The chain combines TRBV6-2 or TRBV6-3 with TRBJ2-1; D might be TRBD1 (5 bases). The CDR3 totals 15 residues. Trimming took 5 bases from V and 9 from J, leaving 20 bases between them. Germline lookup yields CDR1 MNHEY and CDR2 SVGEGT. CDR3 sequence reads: CASSPRRVLHGEQFF. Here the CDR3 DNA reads TGTGCCAGCAGTCCCCGCAGGGTCCTACATGGTGAGCAGTTCTTC.

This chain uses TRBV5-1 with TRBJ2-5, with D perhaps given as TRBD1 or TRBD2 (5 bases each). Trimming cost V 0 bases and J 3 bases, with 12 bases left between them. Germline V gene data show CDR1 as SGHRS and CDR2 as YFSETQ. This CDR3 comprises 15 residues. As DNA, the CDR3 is TGCGCCAGCAGCTTGGTTGGGACGGCAGAAGAGACCCAGTACTTC. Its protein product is CASSLVGTAEETQYF.

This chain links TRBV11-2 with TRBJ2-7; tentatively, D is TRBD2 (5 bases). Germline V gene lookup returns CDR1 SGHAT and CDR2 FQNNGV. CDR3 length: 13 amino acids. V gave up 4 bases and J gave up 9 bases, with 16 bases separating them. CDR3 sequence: CASSSAGLLMQYF. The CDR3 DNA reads TGTGCCAGCAGCTCCGCCGGACTCCTCATGCAGTACTTC.

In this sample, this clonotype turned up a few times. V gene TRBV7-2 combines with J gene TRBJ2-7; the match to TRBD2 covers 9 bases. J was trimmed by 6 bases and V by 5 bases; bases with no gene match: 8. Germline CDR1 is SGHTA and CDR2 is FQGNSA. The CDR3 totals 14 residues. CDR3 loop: CASSRLAGYSEQYF. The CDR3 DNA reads TGTGCCAGCAGCCGTCTAGCGGGATACAGCGAGCAGTACTTC.

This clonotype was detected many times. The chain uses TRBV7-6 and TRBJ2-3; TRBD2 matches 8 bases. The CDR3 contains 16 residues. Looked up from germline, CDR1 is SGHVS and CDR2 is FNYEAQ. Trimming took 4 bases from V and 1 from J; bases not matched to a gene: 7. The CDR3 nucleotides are TGTGCCAGCAGCTCAGGACAGCGGGGGCGCACAGATACGCAGTATTTT. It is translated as CASSSGQRGRTDTQYF.

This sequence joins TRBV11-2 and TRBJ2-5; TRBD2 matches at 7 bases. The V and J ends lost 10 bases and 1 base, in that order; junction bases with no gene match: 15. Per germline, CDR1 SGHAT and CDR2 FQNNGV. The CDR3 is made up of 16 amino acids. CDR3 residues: CATTSRLAGAQETQYF. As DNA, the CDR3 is TGTGCCACTACCTCCAGACTAGCCGGGGCCCAAGAGACCCAGTACTTC.

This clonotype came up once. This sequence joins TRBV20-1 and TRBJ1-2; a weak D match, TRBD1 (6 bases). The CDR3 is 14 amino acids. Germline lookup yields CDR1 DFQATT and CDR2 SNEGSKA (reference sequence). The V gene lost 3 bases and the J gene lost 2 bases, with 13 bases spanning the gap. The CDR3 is CSASSWGPNYGYTF. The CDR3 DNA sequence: TGCAGTGCTAGCAGCTGGGGGCCAAACTATGGCTACACCTTC.

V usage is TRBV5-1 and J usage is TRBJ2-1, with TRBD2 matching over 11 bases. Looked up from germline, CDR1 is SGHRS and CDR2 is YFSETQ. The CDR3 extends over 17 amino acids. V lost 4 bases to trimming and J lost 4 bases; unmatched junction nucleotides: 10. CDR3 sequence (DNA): TGCGCCAGCAGCACTAGCGGGAGACCCCCCCCTTACAATGAGCAGTTCTTC. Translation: CASSTSGRPPPYNEQFF.

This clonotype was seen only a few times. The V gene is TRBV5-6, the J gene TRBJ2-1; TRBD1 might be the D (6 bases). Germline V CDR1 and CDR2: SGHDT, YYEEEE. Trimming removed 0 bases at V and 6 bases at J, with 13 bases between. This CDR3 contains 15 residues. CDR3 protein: CASSLAGGQLNEQFF. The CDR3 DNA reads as TGTGCCAGCAGCTTGGCCGGAGGACAGCTCAATGAGCAGTTCTTC.

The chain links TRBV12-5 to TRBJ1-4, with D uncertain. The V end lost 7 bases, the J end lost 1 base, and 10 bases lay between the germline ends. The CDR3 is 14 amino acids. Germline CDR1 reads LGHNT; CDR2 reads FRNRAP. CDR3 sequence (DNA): TGTGCTAGTGACCCGGAGAGAACTAATGAAAAACTGTTTTTT. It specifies CASDPERTNEKLFF.

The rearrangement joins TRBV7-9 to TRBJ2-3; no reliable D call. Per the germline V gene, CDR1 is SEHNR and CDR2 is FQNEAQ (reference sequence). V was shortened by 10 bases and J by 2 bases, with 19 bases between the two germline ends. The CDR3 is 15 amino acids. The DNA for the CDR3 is TGTGCCACCTCCACTGCGCAGAGCGACACAGATACGCAGTATTTT. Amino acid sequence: CATSTAQSDTDTQYF. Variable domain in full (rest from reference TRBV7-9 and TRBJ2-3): DTGVSQNPRHKITKRGQNVTFRCDPISEHNRLYWYRQTLGQGPEFLTYFQNEAQLEKSRLLSDRFSAERPKGSFSTLEIQRTEQGDSAMYLCATSTAQSDTDTQYFGPGTRLTVL.

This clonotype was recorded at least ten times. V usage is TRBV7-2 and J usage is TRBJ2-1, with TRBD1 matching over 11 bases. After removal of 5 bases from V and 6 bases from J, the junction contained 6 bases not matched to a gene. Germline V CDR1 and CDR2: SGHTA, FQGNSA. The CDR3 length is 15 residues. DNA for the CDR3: TGTGCCAGCAGCCTAGTGGGGACAGGGGGCAATGAGCAGTTCTTC. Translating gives CASSLVGTGGNEQFF.